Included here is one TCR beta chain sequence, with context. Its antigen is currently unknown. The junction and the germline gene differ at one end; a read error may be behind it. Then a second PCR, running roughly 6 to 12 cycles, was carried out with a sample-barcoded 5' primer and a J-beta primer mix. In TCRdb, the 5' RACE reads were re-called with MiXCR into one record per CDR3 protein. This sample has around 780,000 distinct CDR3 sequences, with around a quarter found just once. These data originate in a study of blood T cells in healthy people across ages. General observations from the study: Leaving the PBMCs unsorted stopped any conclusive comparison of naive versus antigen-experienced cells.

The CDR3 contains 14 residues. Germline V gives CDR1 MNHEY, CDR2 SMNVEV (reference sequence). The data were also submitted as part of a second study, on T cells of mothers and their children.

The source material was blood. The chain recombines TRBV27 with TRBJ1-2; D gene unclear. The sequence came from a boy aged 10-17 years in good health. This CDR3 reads CASGFGSHNYGYTF. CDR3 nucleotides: TGTGCCAGCGGTTTTGGTTCCCATAACTATGGCTACACCTTC.